This T cell receptor beta chain was sequenced during a study of Graves' ophthalmopathy and Graves' hyperthyroidism. RNA transcripts were the template, and TCR beta CDR3 regions were amplified from them. An initial RT-PCR round employing HTBI primers preceded a second-round multiplex PCR. Using its own MiXCR run on the multiplex PCR reads, TCRdb lists one record per CDR3 protein. The sample has more than 1,000,000 distinct CDR3 sequences, about 40% seen once. Trimming pared 1 base from V and 8 bases from J, leaving 17 bases between. In germline, CDR1 is LGHDT, CDR2 YNNKEL (reference sequence). The CDR3 spans 15 residues. General study points: With roughly 88% sensitivity and 70% to 82% specificity, a 13-signature model separated ophthalmopathy from stable hyperthyroidism. The majority of expanded thyroid clonotypes above 0.001 frequency also occurred in blood.

This clonotype was observed a handful of times. What it binds is unknown. Material: peripheral blood or thyroid tissue (not recorded which). This chain joins TRBV3-1 and TRBJ1-1; D gene ambiguous. The sequence was obtained from an adult man with Graves' hyperthyroidism. CDR3 amino acids: CASSQVSIDGREAFF. In DNA form, the CDR3 reads TGTGCCAGCAGCCAAGTCTCAATCGACGGTAGGGAAGCTTTCTTT.